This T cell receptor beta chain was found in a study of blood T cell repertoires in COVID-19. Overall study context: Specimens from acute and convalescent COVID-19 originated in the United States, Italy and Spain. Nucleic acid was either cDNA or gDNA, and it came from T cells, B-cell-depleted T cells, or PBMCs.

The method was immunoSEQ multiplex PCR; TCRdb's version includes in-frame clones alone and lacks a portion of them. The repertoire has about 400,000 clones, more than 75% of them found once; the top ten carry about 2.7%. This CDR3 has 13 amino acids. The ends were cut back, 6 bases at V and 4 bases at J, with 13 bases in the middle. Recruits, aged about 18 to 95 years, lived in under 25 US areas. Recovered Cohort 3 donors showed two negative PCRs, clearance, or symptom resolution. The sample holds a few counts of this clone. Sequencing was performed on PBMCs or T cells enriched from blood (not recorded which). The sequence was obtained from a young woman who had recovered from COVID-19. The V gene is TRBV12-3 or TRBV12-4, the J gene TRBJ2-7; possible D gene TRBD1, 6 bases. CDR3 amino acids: CASSGQQIYEQYF. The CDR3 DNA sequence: TGTGCCAGCAGCGGACAGCAAATTTACGAGCAGTACTTC.